The source of this T cell receptor (beta chain) is a study of blood T cell repertoires in COVID-19. At the level of the study: Researchers got acute and convalescent COVID-19 samples from the United States, Italy and Spain.

TCRdb keeps only in-frame clones here, not all; method: immunoSEQ multiplex PCR. The table shows some 87,000 clones, with 85% to 95% occurring only once. The length of the CDR3 is 17 residues. The chain employs TRBV21-1 and TRBJ1-4. TRBV21-1 is a listed pseudogene. The sample was peripheral blood. This receptor was taken from a woman aged 60-75 years with active COVID-19. The DNA for the CDR3 is TGTGCCAGCAGCAACGCCCAAAGACGGAGCCAAGGAGAAAAACTGTTTTTT. Residues: CASSNAQRRSQGEKLFF.